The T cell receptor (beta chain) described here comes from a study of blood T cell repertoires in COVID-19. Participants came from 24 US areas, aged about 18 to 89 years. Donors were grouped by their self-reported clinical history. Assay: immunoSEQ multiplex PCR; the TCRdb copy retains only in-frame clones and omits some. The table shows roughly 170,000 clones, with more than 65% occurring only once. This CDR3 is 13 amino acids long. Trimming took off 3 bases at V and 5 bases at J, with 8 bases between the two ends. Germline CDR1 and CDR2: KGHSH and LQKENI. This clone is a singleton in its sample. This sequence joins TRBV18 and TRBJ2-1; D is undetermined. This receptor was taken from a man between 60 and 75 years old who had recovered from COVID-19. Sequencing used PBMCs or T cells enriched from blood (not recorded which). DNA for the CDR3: TGTGCCAGCTCACCGGGTCAGGACAATGAGCAGTTCTTC. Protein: CASSPGQDNEQFF.